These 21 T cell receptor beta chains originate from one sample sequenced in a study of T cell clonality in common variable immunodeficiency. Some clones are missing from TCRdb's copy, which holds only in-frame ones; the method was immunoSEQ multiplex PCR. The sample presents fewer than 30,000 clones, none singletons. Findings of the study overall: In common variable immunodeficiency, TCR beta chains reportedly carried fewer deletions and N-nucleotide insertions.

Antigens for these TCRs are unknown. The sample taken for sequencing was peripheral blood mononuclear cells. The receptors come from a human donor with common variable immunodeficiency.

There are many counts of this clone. CDR3 in amino acids: CSFGHGGTEAFF. The part of the CDR3 DNA that was read is TGCAGCTTCGGACATGGGGGGACTGAA. V usage is TRBV29-1 and J usage is TRBJ1-1, with a weak D call TRBD1 (5 bases). The read gets to within 3 residues of the CDR3 end, and the germline J gene fills in the rest. Trimming pared 8 bases from V and 5 bases from J, leaving 15 bases between. CDR3 length: 12 residues. Germline V gives CDR1 SQVTM, CDR2 ANQGSEA.

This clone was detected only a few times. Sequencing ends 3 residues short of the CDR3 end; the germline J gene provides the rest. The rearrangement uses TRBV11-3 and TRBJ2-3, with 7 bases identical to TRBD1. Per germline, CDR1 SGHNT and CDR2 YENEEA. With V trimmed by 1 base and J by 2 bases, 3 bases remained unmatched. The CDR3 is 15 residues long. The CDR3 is CASSLGQGTTDTQYF. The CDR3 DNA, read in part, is TGTGCCAGCAGCTTAGGACAGGGAACCACAGATACG.

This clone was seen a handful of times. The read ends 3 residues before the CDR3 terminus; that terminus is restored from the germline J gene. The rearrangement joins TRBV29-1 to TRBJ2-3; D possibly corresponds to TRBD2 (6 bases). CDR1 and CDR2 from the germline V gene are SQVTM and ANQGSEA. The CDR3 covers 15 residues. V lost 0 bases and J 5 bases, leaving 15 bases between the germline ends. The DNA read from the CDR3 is TGCAGCGTTGAAGATTTCCCCAGGCGGGGAGATACG. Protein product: CSVEDFPRRGDT. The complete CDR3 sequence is CSVEDFPRRGDTQYF.

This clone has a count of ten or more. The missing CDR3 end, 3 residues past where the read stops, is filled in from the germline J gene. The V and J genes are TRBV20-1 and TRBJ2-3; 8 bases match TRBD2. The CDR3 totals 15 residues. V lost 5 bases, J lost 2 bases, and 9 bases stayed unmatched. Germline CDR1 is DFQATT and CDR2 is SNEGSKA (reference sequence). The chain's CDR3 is CSARRSGSTTDTQYF. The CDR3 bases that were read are TGCAGTGCTCGCCGGAGCGGGAGTACCACAGATACG.

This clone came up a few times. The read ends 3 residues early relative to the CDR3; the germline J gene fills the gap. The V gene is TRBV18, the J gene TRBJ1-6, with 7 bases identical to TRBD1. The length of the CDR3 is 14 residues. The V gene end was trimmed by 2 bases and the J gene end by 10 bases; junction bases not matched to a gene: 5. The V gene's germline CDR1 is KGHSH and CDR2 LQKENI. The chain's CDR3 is CASSPITGESPLHF. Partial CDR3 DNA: TGTGCCAGCTCACCAATCACAGGGGAGTCACCC. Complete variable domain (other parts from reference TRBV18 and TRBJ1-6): NAGVMQNPRHLVRRRGQEARLRCSPMKGHSHVYWYRQLPEEGLKFMVYLQKENIIDESGMPKERFSAEFPKEGPSILRIQQVVRGDSAAYFCASSPITGESPLHFGNGTRLTVT.

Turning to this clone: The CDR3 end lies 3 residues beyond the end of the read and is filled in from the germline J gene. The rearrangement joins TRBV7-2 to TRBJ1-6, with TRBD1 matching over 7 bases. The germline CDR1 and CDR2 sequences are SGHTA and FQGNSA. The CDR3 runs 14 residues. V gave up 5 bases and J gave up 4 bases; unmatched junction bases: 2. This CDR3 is CASSPGQYNSPLHF. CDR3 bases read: TGTGCCAGCAGCCCGGGACAGTATAATTCACCC.

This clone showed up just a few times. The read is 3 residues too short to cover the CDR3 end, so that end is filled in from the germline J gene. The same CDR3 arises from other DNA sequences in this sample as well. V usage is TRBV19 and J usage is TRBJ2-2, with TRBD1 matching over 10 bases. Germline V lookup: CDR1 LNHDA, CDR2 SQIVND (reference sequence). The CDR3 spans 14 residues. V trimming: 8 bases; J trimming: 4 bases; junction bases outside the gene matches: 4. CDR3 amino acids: CASRDRGFTGELFF. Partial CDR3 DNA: TGTGCCAGTCGGGACAGGGGATTCACCGGGGAG.

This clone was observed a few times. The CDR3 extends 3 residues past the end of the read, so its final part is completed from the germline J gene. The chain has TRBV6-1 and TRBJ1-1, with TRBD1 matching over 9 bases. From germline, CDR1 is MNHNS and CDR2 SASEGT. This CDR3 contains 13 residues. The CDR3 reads CASSGQDRGRAFF. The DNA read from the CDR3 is TGTGCCAGCAGTGGGCAGGACAGGGGAAGG.

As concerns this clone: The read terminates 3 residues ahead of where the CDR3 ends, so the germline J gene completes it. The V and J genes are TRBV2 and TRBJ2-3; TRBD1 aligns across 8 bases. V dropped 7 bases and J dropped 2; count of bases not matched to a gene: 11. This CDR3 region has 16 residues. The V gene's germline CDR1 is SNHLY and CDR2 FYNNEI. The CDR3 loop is CASTGQGPDNTDTQYF. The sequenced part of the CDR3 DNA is TGTGCCAGCACCGGACAGGGCCCCGATAACACAGATACG.

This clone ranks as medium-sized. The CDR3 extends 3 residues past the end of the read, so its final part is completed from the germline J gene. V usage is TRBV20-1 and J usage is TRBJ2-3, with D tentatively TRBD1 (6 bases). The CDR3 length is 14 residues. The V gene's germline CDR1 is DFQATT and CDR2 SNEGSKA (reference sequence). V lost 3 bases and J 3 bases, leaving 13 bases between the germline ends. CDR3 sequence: CSASRLGGTDTQYF. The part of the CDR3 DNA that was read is TGCAGTGCTAGTAGGTTAGGGGGAACAGATACG.

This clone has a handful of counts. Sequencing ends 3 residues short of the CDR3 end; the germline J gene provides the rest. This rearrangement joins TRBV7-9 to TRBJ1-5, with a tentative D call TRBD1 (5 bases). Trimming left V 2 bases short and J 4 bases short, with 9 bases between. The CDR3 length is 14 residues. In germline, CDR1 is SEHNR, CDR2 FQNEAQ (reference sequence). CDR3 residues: CASSLKDSNQPQHF. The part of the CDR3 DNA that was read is TGTGCCAGCAGCTTAAAAGACAGTAATCAGCCC.

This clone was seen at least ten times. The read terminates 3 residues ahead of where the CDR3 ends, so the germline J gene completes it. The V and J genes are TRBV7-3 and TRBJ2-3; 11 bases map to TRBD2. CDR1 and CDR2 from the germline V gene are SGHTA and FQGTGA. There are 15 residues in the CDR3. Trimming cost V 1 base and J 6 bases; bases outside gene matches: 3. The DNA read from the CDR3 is TGTGCCAGCAGCTTAAGTCCTAGCGGGAGGGATACG. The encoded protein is CASSLSPSGRDT. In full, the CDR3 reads CASSLSPSGRDTQYF.

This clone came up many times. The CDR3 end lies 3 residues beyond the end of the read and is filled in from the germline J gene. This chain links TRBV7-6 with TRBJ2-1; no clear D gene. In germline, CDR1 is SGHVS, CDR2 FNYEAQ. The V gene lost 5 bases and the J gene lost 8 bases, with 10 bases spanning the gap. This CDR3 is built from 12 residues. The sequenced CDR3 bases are TGTGCCAGCAGCACCGGTAGGGATGAG. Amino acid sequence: CASSTGRDE. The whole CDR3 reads CASSTGRDEQFF.

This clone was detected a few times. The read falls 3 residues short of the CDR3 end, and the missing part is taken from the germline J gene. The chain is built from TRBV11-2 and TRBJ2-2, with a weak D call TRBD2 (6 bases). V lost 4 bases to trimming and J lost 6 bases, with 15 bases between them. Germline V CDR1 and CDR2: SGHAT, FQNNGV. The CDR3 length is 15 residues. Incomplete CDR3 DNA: TGTGCCAGCAGCTCCGGGACTTCTAAATCCGGGGAG. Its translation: CASSSGTSKSGE. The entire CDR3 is CASSSGTSKSGELFF. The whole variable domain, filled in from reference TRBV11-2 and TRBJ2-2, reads EAGVAQSPRYKIIEKRQSVAFWCNPISGHATLYWYQQILGQGPKLLIQFQNNGVVDDSQLPKDRFSAERLKGVDSTLKIQPAKLEDSAVYLCASSSGTSKSGELFFGEGSRLTVL.

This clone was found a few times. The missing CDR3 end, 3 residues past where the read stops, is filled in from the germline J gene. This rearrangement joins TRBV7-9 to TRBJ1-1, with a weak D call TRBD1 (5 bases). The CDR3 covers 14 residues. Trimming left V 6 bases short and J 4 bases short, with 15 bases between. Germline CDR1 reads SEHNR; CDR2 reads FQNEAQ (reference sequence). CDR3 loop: CASRPTGDVTEAFF. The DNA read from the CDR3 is TGTGCCAGCAGACCCACAGGTGATGTCACTGAA.

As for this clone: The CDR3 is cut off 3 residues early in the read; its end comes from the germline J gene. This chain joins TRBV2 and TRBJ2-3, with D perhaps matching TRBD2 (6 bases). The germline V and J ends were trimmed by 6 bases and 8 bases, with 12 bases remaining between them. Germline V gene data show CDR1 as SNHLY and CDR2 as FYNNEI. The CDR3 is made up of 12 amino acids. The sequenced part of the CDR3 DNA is TGTGCCAGCAGGCTCGCGGGGAGTACG. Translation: CASRLAGST. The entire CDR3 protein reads CASRLAGSTQYF.

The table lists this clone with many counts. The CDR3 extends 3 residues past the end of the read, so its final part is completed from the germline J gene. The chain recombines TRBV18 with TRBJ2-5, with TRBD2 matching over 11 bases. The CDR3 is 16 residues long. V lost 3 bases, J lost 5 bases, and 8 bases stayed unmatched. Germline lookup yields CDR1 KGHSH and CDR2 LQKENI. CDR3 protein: CASSPGTSGKLETQYF. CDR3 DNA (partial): TGTGCCAGCTCACCCGGGACTAGCGGTAAACTGGAGACC.

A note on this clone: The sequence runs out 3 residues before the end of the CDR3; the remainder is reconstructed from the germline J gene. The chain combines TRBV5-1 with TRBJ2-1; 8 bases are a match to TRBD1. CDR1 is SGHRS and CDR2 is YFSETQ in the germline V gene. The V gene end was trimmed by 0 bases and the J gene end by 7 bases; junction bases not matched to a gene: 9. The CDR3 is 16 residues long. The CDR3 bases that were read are TGCGCCAGCAGCTTGGATGGGCAGGGGGCGTGGAATGAG. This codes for CASSLDGQGAWNE. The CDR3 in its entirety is CASSLDGQGAWNEQFF. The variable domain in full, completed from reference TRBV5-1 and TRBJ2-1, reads KAGVTQTPRYLIKTRGQQVTLSCSPISGHRSVSWYQQTPGQGLQFLFEYFSETQRNKGNFPGRFSGRQFSNSRSEMNVSTLELGDSALYLCASSLDGQGAWNEQFFGPGTRLTVL.

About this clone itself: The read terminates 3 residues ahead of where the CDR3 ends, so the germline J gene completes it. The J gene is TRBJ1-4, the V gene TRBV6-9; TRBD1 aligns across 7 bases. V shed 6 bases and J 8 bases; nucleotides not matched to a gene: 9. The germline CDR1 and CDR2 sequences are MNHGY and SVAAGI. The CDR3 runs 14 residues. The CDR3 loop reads CASSLTGAREKLFF. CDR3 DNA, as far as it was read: TGTGCCAGCAGCTTAACAGGGGCGCGAGAAAAA.

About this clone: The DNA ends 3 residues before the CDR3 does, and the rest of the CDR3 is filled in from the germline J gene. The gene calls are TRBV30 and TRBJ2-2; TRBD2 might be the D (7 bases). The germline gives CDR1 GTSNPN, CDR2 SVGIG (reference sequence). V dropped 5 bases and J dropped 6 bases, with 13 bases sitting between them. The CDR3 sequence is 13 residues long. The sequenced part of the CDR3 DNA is TGTGCCTGGGGCAGGGGAGGGTCCGGGGAG. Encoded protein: CAWGRGGSGE. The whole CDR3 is CAWGRGGSGELFF.

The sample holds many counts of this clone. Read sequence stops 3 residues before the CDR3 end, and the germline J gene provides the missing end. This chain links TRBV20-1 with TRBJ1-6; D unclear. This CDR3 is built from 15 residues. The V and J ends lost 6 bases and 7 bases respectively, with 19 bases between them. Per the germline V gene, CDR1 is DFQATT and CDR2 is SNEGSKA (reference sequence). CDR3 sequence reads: CSASRRWAGNSPLHF. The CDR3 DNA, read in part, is TGCAGTGCGAGCCGACGGTGGGCAGGCAATTCACCC.